These 30 T cell receptor beta chains share one sample of origin, sequenced in a study of response to subunit inactivated influenza vaccine. TCRdb processed the RT-PCR reads anew with MiXCR; each CDR3 protein has one entry. The table shows about 570,000 distinct CDR3 sequences, with roughly 10% occurring only once. Separately, the same data were catalogued under a study of T cells expressing NK-cell markers. As reported in that work: Template switching by 5'RACE with UMIs generated the TCR beta cDNA.

Sequencing used PBMCs from blood, obtained on the day of vaccination. Receptors originate from a man between 45 and 60 years old who received an inactivated influenza vaccine.

This clonotype was detected ten times or more. The V gene is TRBV20-1, the J gene TRBJ2-1; 10 nucleotides line up with TRBD2. Looked up from germline, CDR1 is DFQATT and CDR2 is SNEGSKA (reference sequence). Germline trimming cut 0 bases from V and 6 bases from J; bases unmatched to any gene: 14. The CDR3 runs to 18 residues. CDR3 residues: CSARDHSRTSGVFNEQFF. The CDR3 region has the DNA TGCAGTGCTAGAGATCATTCCCGAACTAGCGGGGTCTTCAATGAGCAGTTCTTC.

In its sample, this clonotype was seen many times. The CDR3 DNA sequence: TGTGCCAGCAGTTTGGGTGTGGGTAGCAATCAGCCCCAGCATTTT. It codes for CASSLGVGSNQPQHF. The chain combines TRBV12-3 or TRBV12-4 with TRBJ1-5; D unclear. V lost 3 bases and J lost 0, with 9 bases in between. The CDR3 spans 15 residues.

This clonotype was counted a few times. The J gene is TRBJ2-1, the V gene TRBV7-2, with TRBD2 matching over 14 bases. The V gene's germline CDR1 is SGHTA and CDR2 FQGNSA. This CDR3 is 17 amino acids long. V lost 5 bases and J lost 0; bases outside the gene matches: 3. The chain's CDR3 is CASSKTSGGGSYNEQFF. DNA for the CDR3: TGTGCCAGCAGCAAGACTAGCGGGGGGGGCTCCTACAATGAGCAGTTCTTC. The full variable domain, in which reference TRBV7-2 and TRBJ2-1 provide the parts outside the CDR3, is GAGVSQSPSNKVTEKGKDVELRCDPISGHTALYWYRQSLGQGLEFLIYFQGNSAPDKSGLPSDRFSAERTGGSVSTLTIQRTQQEDSAVYLCASSKTSGGGSYNEQFFGPGTRLTVL.

This clonotype was seen a handful of times. The CDR3 sequence: CASSYERDTQYF. The DNA of the CDR3 is TGTGCCAGCAGTTACGAGAGAGATACGCAGTATTTT. This chain connects TRBV6-6 to TRBJ2-3; D is unresolved. The germline V and J ends were trimmed by 2 bases and 5 bases, with 5 bases remaining between them. This CDR3 is built from 12 residues. Germline CDR1 reads MNHNY; CDR2 reads SVGAGI (reference sequence).

This clonotype was seen a few times. V gene TRBV7-2 combines with J gene TRBJ2-1; 9 bases are shared with TRBD2. The CDR3 contains 17 residues. Germline CDR1 and CDR2: SGHTA and FQGNSA. With V trimmed by 2 bases and J by 1 base, 6 bases remained unmatched. In nucleotides, the CDR3 is TGTGCCAGCAGCTTACACCGCCTAGCGGGATCCTACAATGAGCAGTTCTTC. This gives the protein CASSLHRLAGSYNEQFF.

The DNA for the CDR3 is TGCGCCAGCAGCAACAATAACCCGTACCAAGAGACCCAGTACTTC. Encoded protein: CASSNNNPYQETQYF. The J gene is TRBJ2-5, the V gene TRBV5-1; no reliable D call. Trimming pared 4 bases from V and 0 bases from J, leaving 13 bases between. The germline V gene has CDR1 SGHRS and CDR2 YFSETQ. The CDR3 has 15 amino acids. The variable domain in full, with the rest retrieved from reference TRBV5-1 and TRBJ2-5, is KAGVTQTPRYLIKTRGQQVTLSCSPISGHRSVSWYQQTPGQGLQFLFEYFSETQRNKGNFPGRFSGRQFSNSRSEMNVSTLELGDSALYLCASSNNNPYQETQYFGPGTRLLVL.

Only a few counts were recorded for this clonotype. The chain carries TRBV20-1 and TRBJ2-3, with D perhaps TRBD2 (6 bases). V lost 6 bases, J lost 2 bases, and 18 bases lay in between. The germline V gene encodes CDR1 DFQATT and CDR2 SNEGSKA (reference sequence). The CDR3 is 15 amino acids. This CDR3 reads CSAHPGTLTTDTQYF. CDR3 bases: TGCAGTGCCCACCCCGGGACTCTAACCACAGATACGCAGTATTTT.

This clonotype was observed at least ten times. The chain recombines TRBV12-3 or TRBV12-4 with TRBJ2-7; D possibly corresponds to TRBD2 (5 bases). CDR3 length: 13 amino acids. The V end was cut by 6 bases, the J end by 5 bases, with 14 bases between. CDR3 coding DNA: TGTGCCAGCAGCCTAAGAGGGAATCACGAGCAGTACTTC. Translation gives CASSLRGNHEQYF.

Remarks on this clonotype: A junction boundary mismatches the germline segment, possibly from a read error. This chain connects TRBV18 to TRBJ1-4, with D maybe TRBD1 (5 bases). CDR1 and CDR2 (germline): KGHSH, LQKENI. CDR3 length equals 15 residues. CDR3 residues: CASSPFGTVNEKLIF. The CDR3 region has the DNA TGTGCCAGCTCACCTTTCGGGACGGTGAATGAAAAACTGATTTTT. The full variable domain, completed using reference TRBV18 and TRBJ1-4, is NAGVMQNPRHLVRRRGQEARLRCSPMKGHSHVYWYRQLPEEGLKFMVYLQKENIIDESGMPKERFSAEFPKEGPSILRIQQVVRGDSAAYFCASSPFGTVNEKLIFGSGTQLSVL.

V usage is TRBV28 and J usage is TRBJ2-1; unclear D gene. The CDR3 contains 12 residues. Germline V gives CDR1 MDHEN, CDR2 SYDVKM. Deletions cut 8 bases from V and 6 bases from J, with 11 bases between. The CDR3 sequence: CASADSFNEQFF. The CDR3 nucleotides are TGTGCCAGCGCCGACTCTTTCAATGAGCAGTTCTTC.

For this clonotype: Being one base from a much bigger clone, this may be a read error. This rearrangement joins TRBV20-1 to TRBJ2-1, with TRBD2 matching 11 bases. The germline V gene encodes CDR1 DFQATT and CDR2 SNEGSKA (reference sequence). The ends lost 3 bases at V and 4 bases at J; junction bases unmatched: 2. This CDR3 contains 14 residues. This CDR3 is CSASTSGGYNEQFF. Written as DNA, the CDR3 is TGCAGTGCTAGCACTAGCGGGGGTTACAATGAGCAGTTCTTC.

The sample holds a few counts of this clonotype. This chain links TRBV6-1 with TRBJ1-6; D not resolved. The CDR3 has 16 residues. Germline CDR1 reads MNHNS; CDR2 reads SASEGT. V was trimmed by 5 bases and J by 4 bases, leaving 15 bases between them. CDR3 sequence reads: CASSPTRGQYNSPLHF. CDR3 DNA: TGTGCCAGCAGTCCCACCCGTGGGCAGTATAATTCACCCCTCCACTTT.

In this sample, this clonotype turned up many times. This rearrangement joins TRBV2 to TRBJ2-2, with D perhaps TRBD1 (8 bases). CDR3 size: 16 residues. Looked up from germline, CDR1 is SNHLY and CDR2 is FYNNEI. The V gene lost 6 bases and the J gene lost 7 bases, with 21 bases spanning the gap. CDR3 bases: TGTGCCAGCAGGAGAGCACAGGGGGGGTGGATCGGGGAGCTGTTTTTT. Amino acids: CASRRAQGGWIGELFF.

This clonotype was seen at least ten times. The J gene is TRBJ2-7, the V gene TRBV2, with D uncertain. The CDR3 is 14 residues long. Germline V CDR1 and CDR2: SNHLY, FYNNEI. V lost 6 bases and J lost 0, with 12 bases in between. This chain's CDR3 is CASRQRTSSYEQYF. In nucleotides, the CDR3 is TGTGCCAGCAGGCAAAGAACGAGCTCCTACGAGCAGTACTTC.

This chain links TRBV12-3 or TRBV12-4 with TRBJ2-3; 7 positions match TRBD2. The CDR3 runs 14 residues. V shed 4 bases, J shed 2 bases, and the junction held 3 bases outside the gene matches. The CDR3 region has the DNA TGTGCCAGCAGTTCTAGCGGAGACACAGATACGCAGTATTTT. Its translation: CASSSSGDTDTQYF.

The chain combines TRBV7-9 with TRBJ1-2; D gene ambiguous. The CDR3 totals 13 residues. Between the trimmed V and J ends, which lost 5 bases and 8 bases, there was a span of 15 bases. Germline V lookup: CDR1 SEHNR, CDR2 FQNEAQ (reference sequence). The CDR3 loop is CASSTPREPGYTF. In DNA, the CDR3 is TGTGCCAGCAGCACCCCCCGGGAGCCCGGCTACACCTTC.

V usage is TRBV20-1 and J usage is TRBJ2-7; TRBD2 matches 11 bases. The length of the CDR3 is 19 residues. In germline, CDR1 is DFQATT, CDR2 SNEGSKA (reference sequence). Trimming at V came to 2 bases and at J to 6 bases, leaving 21 bases not matched to a gene. The CDR3 reads CSARPTLTLLAGDGGEQYF. In DNA form, the CDR3 reads TGCAGTGCTAGACCGACCCTCACCCTACTAGCGGGAGATGGCGGCGAGCAGTACTTC.

The rearrangement uses TRBV7-2 and TRBJ2-7; D uncertain. The CDR3 length is 13 residues. Germline CDR1 is SGHTA and CDR2 is FQGNSA. V was trimmed by 1 base and J by 4 bases, leaving 8 bases between them. This CDR3 is CASSLDPSYEQYF. CDR3 bases: TGTGCCAGCAGCTTAGACCCCTCTTACGAGCAGTACTTC.

This clonotype has more than one count but fewer than ten. The chain couples TRBV14 to TRBJ2-3; D remains ambiguous. Germline CDR1 reads SGHDN; CDR2 reads FVKESK. This CDR3 contains 17 residues. Trimming removed 1 base from V and 3 bases from J, with 17 bases in between. The CDR3: CASSQAPGLLRTDTQYF. DNA for the CDR3: TGTGCCAGCAGCCAAGCCCCAGGCCTACTAAGGACAGATACGCAGTATTTT. Variable domain in full (rest from reference TRBV14 and TRBJ2-3): EAGVTQFPSHSVIEKGQTVTLRCDPISGHDNLYWYRRVMGKEIKFLLHFVKESKQDESGMPNNRFLAERTGGTYSTLKVQPAELEDSGVYFCASSQAPGLLRTDTQYFGPGTRLTVL.

This clonotype was seen more than once but under ten times. The rearrangement links TRBV12-3 or TRBV12-4 to TRBJ2-1; D is possibly TRBD2 (6 bases). Trimming left V 3 bases short and J 7 bases short, with 19 bases between. The CDR3 loop spans 16 amino acids. The CDR3 DNA sequence: TGTGCCAGCAGTTTCGATCGGGAGTTGACCCGGAATGAGCAGTTCTTC. Its translation: CASSFDRELTRNEQFF.

The rearrangement joins TRBV12-3 or TRBV12-4 to TRBJ1-2; possible D gene TRBD1, 6 bases. The CDR3 sequence is 15 residues long. Trimming took off 5 bases at V and 2 bases at J, with 15 bases between the two ends. In DNA form, the CDR3 reads TGTGCCAGCAGTCCGCACAGGGTTGTGAACTATGGCTACACCTTC. This gives the protein CASSPHRVVNYGYTF.

This clonotype was observed many times. This sequence joins TRBV2 and TRBJ2-7; D is unclear. There are 14 residues in the CDR3. Trimming removed 1 base from V and 3 bases from J, with 10 bases in between. Germline loops: CDR1 SNHLY, CDR2 FYNNEI. DNA of the CDR3: TGTGCCAGCAGTGAAGGTAGGGTAGGCTACGAGCAGTACTTC. Protein sequence: CASSEGRVGYEQYF.

This clonotype was counted ten times or more. The chain carries TRBV12-3 or TRBV12-4 and TRBJ2-3; D remains ambiguous. Trimming cost V 6 bases and J 6 bases, with 13 bases left between them. The CDR3 totals 13 residues. The CDR3: CASSPAIRDTQYF. The CDR3 nucleotides are TGTGCCAGCAGCCCCGCCATCCGGGATACGCAGTATTTT.

A few counts support this clonotype. The chain has TRBV4-3 and TRBJ2-1, with 12 bases fitting TRBD2. The CDR3 contains 17 residues. V trimming: 1 base; J trimming: 4 bases; junction bases outside the gene matches: 5. Germline values: CDR1 LGHNA, CDR2 YSLEER. CDR3 DNA: TGCGCCAGCAGCCAAGTAATTGGACTAGCGGGGTACAATGAGCAGTTCTTC. Translating it yields CASSQVIGLAGYNEQFF.

This clonotype has only a few counts. This chain links TRBV27 with TRBJ2-7, with D maybe TRBD2 (6 bases). The V gene lost 5 bases and the J gene lost 4 bases, with 18 bases spanning the gap. The CDR3 sequence is 15 residues long. Germline V gene data show CDR1 as MNHEY and CDR2 as SMNVEV (reference sequence). In DNA form, the CDR3 reads TGTGCCAGCAGTAGGGGACGGGAGTTTTCATACGAGCAGTACTTC. Its translation: CASSRGREFSYEQYF.

This clonotype came up many times. The CDR3 nucleotides are TGCGCCAGCAGCTTCCAATCCCGAAGAGGCGGGTCTAGCACAGATACGCAGTATTTT. This translates into CASSFQSRRGGSSTDTQYF. The chain carries TRBV4-1 and TRBJ2-3; possibly TRBD2 for D (5 bases). Between the trimmed V and J ends, which lost 5 bases and 0 bases, there was a span of 24 bases. The CDR3 totals 19 residues. Germline assignment: CDR1 MGHRA and CDR2 YSYEKL.

The J gene is TRBJ2-5, the V gene TRBV10-3; 9 nucleotides agree with TRBD1. Trimming cost V 5 bases and J 2 bases; bases outside gene matches: 6. The CDR3 consists of 15 residues. The germline V gene has CDR1 ENHRY and CDR2 SYGVKD. The CDR3 DNA follows: TGTGCCATCAGTCCGGGACAGGGAAGTCAAGAGACCCAGTACTTC. This codes for CAISPGQGSQETQYF.

This clonotype appeared many times. The rearrangement uses TRBV29-1 and TRBJ2-1; D call uncertain. Trimming removed 7 bases at V and 0 bases at J, with 13 bases between. Germline CDR1 reads SQVTM; CDR2 reads ANQGSEA. This CDR3 comprises 14 residues. In nucleotides, the CDR3 is TGCAGCGCGCCCCTGACGGGCTCCTACAATGAGCAGTTCTTC. Translating it yields CSAPLTGSYNEQFF.

This clonotype was counted ten times or more. The rearrangement links TRBV5-1 to TRBJ2-5; TRBD1 matches 8 bases. V was clipped by 4 bases and J by 0 bases; unmatched bases: 5. Germline V gene sequence: CDR1 SGHRS, CDR2 YFSETQ. This CDR3 comprises 15 residues. The CDR3 region is CASSTWGQDQETQYF. In DNA, the CDR3 is TGCGCCAGCAGCACGTGGGGACAGGACCAAGAGACCCAGTACTTC.

The chain combines TRBV10-3 with TRBJ2-5; D is uncertain. The length of the CDR3 is 12 residues. The V gene lost 7 bases and the J gene lost 2 bases, with 8 bases spanning the gap. The germline CDR1 and CDR2 sequences are ENHRY and SYGVKD. This chain's CDR3 is CAIKGQQETQYF. CDR3 nucleotides: TGTGCCATCAAGGGTCAGCAAGAGACCCAGTACTTC.